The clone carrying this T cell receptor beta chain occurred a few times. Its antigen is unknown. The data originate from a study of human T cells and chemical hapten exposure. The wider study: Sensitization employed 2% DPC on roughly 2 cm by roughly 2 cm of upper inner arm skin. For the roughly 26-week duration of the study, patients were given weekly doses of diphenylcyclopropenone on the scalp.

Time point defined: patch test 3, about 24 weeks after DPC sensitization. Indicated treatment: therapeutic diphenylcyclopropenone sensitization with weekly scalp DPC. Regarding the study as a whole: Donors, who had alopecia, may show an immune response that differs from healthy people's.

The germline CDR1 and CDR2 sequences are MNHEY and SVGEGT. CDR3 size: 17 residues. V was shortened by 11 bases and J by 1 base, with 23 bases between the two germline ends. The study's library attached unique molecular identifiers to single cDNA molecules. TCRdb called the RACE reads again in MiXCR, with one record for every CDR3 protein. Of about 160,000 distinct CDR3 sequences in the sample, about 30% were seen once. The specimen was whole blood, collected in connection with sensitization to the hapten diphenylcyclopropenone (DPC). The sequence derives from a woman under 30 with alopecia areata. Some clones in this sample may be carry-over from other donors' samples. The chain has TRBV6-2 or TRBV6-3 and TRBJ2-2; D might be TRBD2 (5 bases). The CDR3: CAPDGSAFEGNTGELFF. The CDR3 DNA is TGTGCCCCGGATGGTAGCGCGTTCGAGGGGAACACCGGGGAGCTGTTTTTT.